The clone carrying this T cell receptor beta chain was detected once. This record belongs to a study of blood T cell repertoires in COVID-19. Generated by immunoSEQ multiplex PCR, the TCRdb table keeps only in-frame clones and is missing some. The sample has 150,000 or so clones, approximately 80% seen once. Sequences were obtained from PBMCs or T cells enriched from blood (not recorded which). The sequence came from a man aged 65 to 79 who had been exposed to COVID-19.

The CDR3 bases are TGTGCCAGCAGCTTTAGCAGGGGTCCCTACGAGCAGTACTTC. It specifies CASSFSRGPYEQYF. The chain combines TRBV7-8 with TRBJ2-7, with a tentative D call TRBD1 (6 bases). This CDR3 has 14 residues. CDR1 SGHVS and CDR2 FQNEAQ come from the germline V gene. Trimming took off 3 bases at V and 2 bases at J, with 11 bases between the two ends.